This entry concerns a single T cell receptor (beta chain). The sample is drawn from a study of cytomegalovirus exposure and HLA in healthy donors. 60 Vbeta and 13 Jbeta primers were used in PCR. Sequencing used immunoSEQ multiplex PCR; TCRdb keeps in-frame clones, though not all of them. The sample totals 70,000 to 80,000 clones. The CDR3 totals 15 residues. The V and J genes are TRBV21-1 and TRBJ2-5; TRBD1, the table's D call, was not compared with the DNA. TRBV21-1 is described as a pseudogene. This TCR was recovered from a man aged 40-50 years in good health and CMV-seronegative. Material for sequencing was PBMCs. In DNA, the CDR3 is TGTGCCAGCAGCAAAATGGGGCGGCACAGGGAGACCCAGTACTTC. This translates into CASSKMGRHRETQYF.